A selection of T cell receptor beta chains follows, all from one sample in a study of shared clonotypes between healthy human individuals. This table comes from immunoSEQ multiplex PCR, and its TCRdb copy is limited to in-frame clones, with some not included. The table has over 2,000,000 clones, around 93% seen once. Specimen: naive CD8+ T cells from PBMCs. The receptors were sampled from a man aged 18 to 29 in good health. Some clones in this sample may be carry-over from other donors' samples. Both conserved end residues are part of each CDR3. The order of the fields is D gene, clone size, V gene, J gene, CDR3 length, CDR3 protein, CDR3 DNA. D genes are given only for firm matches. The size of a clone is reported for some rows only, either as once, few or many, or as a class for expanded clones.

D gene: TRBD1
clone size: -
V gene: TRBV5-1
J gene: TRBJ2-2
CDR3 length: 17
CDR3 protein: CASSSTLRTGVTGELFF
CDR3 DNA: TGCGCCAGCAGCTCTACACTTCGGACAGGGGTAACCGGGGAGCTGTTTTTT

D gene: TRBD1
clone size: -
V gene: TRBV5-4
J gene: TRBJ1-1
CDR3 length: 14
CDR3 protein: CASSLGQGSTEAFF
CDR3 DNA: TGTGCCAGCAGCTTAGGACAGGGCAGCACTGAAGCTTTCTTT

D gene: -
clone size: -
V gene: TRBV10-1
J gene: TRBJ2-2
CDR3 length: 16
CDR3 protein: CASSAGSSPNTGELFF
CDR3 DNA: TGCGCCAGCAGTGCCGGGTCTTCCCCGAACACCGGGGAGCTGTTTTTT

D gene: -
clone size: -
V gene: TRBV18
J gene: TRBJ1-4
CDR3 length: 15
CDR3 protein: CASSPPGQANEKLFF
CDR3 DNA: TGTGCCAGCTCACCCCCGGGACAAGCTAATGAAAAACTGTTTTTT

D gene: TRBD1
clone size: -
V gene: TRBV27
J gene: TRBJ2-7
CDR3 length: 15
CDR3 protein: CASSPGTGGPYEQYF
CDR3 DNA: TGTGCCAGCAGTCCGGGGACAGGGGGGCCCTACGAGCAGTACTTC

D gene: -
clone size: -
V gene: TRBV6-5
J gene: TRBJ1-2
CDR3 length: 15
CDR3 protein: CASSYSVSWQGGYTF
CDR3 DNA: TGTGCCAGCAGTTACTCGGTGTCTTGGCAGGGTGGCTACACCTTC

D gene: TRBD2
clone size: once
V gene: TRBV27
J gene: TRBJ2-1
CDR3 length: 17
CDR3 protein: CASRLTQRELTYNEQFF
CDR3 DNA: TGTGCCAGCAGACTGACGCAGCGGGAGCTCACCTACAATGAGCAGTTCTTC

D gene: TRBD2
clone size: once
V gene: TRBV27
J gene: TRBJ2-3
CDR3 length: 16
CDR3 protein: CASSSWTSGRRDTQYF
CDR3 DNA: TGTGCCAGCAGTTCTTGGACTAGCGGACGTAGAGATACGCAGTATTTT

D gene: TRBD1
clone size: -
V gene: TRBV10-3
J gene: TRBJ2-5
CDR3 length: 16
CDR3 protein: CAIRGAGQGSAETQYF
CDR3 DNA: TGTGCCATCAGGGGGGCCGGACAGGGTTCGGCAGAGACCCAGTACTTC

D gene: TRBD2
clone size: once
V gene: TRBV7-9
J gene: TRBJ2-7
CDR3 length: 16
CDR3 protein: CASRRATSGRAYEQYF
CDR3 DNA: TGTGCCAGCAGAAGAGCCACTAGCGGGAGGGCCTACGAGCAGTACTTC

D gene: TRBD2
clone size: -
V gene: TRBV4-3
J gene: TRBJ2-7
CDR3 length: 14
CDR3 protein: CASSQGLASYEQYF
CDR3 DNA: TGCGCCAGCAGCCAGGGACTAGCATCCTACGAGCAGTACTTC

D gene: -
clone size: -
V gene: TRBV28
J gene: TRBJ1-1
CDR3 length: 13
CDR3 protein: CASLGGMNTEAFF
CDR3 DNA: TGTGCCAGCCTCGGGGGGATGAACACTGAAGCTTTCTTT

D gene: -
clone size: -
V gene: TRBV7-8
J gene: TRBJ1-3
CDR3 length: 16
CDR3 protein: CASTNRAGLSGNTIYF
CDR3 DNA: TGTGCCAGCACCAACCGTGCAGGGTTGTCTGGAAACACCATATATTTT

D gene: -
clone size: -
V gene: TRBV5-1
J gene: TRBJ1-1
CDR3 length: 14
CDR3 protein: CASSLEVQNTEAFF
CDR3 DNA: TGCGCCAGCAGCTTGGAGGTCCAGAACACTGAAGCTTTCTTT

D gene: -
clone size: -
V gene: TRBV28
J gene: TRBJ1-2
CDR3 length: 13
CDR3 protein: CASSFGLYYGYTF
CDR3 DNA: TGTGCCAGCAGTTTTGGCTTGTACTATGGCTACACCTTC

D gene: -
clone size: -
V gene: TRBV7-9
J gene: TRBJ2-1
CDR3 length: 16
CDR3 protein: CASSFTGATPYSEQFF
CDR3 DNA: TGTGCCAGCAGCTTTACCGGGGCAACTCCGTACAGTGAGCAGTTCTTC

D gene: TRBD2
clone size: -
V gene: TRBV19
J gene: TRBJ2-1
CDR3 length: 17
CDR3 protein: CASSSSGETSAYNEQFF
CDR3 DNA: TGTGCCAGTAGCTCTAGCGGAGAGACTTCTGCCTACAATGAGCAGTTCTTC

D gene: TRBD1
clone size: -
V gene: TRBV9
J gene: TRBJ2-6
CDR3 length: 19
CDR3 protein: CASSVFGTGGAVGANVLTF
CDR3 DNA: TGTGCCAGCAGCGTCTTTGGGACAGGGGGCGCGGTTGGGGCCAACGTCCTGACTTTC

D gene: TRBD2
clone size: once
V gene: TRBV11-2
J gene: TRBJ2-7
CDR3 length: 15
CDR3 protein: CASRPHGGGSYEQYF
CDR3 DNA: TGTGCCAGCAGGCCTCACGGCGGGGGCTCCTACGAGCAGTACTTC

D gene: TRBD1
clone size: -
V gene: TRBV4-1
J gene: TRBJ1-2
CDR3 length: 15
CDR3 protein: CASSHAVQGLGGYTF
CDR3 DNA: TGCGCCAGCAGCCACGCGGTACAGGGGTTGGGGGGCTACACCTTC

D gene: -
clone size: once
V gene: TRBV4-3
J gene: TRBJ2-1
CDR3 length: 12
CDR3 protein: CASSDGGGEQFF
CDR3 DNA: TGCGCCAGCAGCGACGGCGGTGGTGAGCAGTTCTTC

D gene: -
clone size: -
V gene: TRBV28
J gene: TRBJ1-4
CDR3 length: 14
CDR3 protein: CASSYSRGNEKLFF
CDR3 DNA: TGTGCCAGCAGTTATAGCAGGGGCAATGAAAAACTGTTTTTT

D gene: -
clone size: -
V gene: TRBV4-3
J gene: TRBJ2-7
CDR3 length: 14
CDR3 protein: CASSLFQGAYEQYF
CDR3 DNA: TGCGCCAGCAGCCTTTTCCAGGGCGCCTACGAGCAGTACTTC

D gene: TRBD1
clone size: -
V gene: TRBV28
J gene: TRBJ2-4
CDR3 length: 19
CDR3 protein: CASSLRQGMIFIAKNIQYF
CDR3 DNA: TGTGCCAGCAGTTTACGACAGGGAATGATCTTCATAGCCAAAAACATTCAGTACTTC

D gene: -
clone size: -
V gene: TRBV28
J gene: TRBJ2-2
CDR3 length: 15
CDR3 protein: CASRDWTLNTGELFF
CDR3 DNA: TGTGCCAGCAGGGACTGGACTCTTAACACCGGGGAGCTGTTTTTT

D gene: -
clone size: -
V gene: TRBV2
J gene: TRBJ2-1
CDR3 length: 16
CDR3 protein: CASSYQPGVTYNEQFF
CDR3 DNA: TGTGCCAGCAGTTACCAACCTGGGGTTACATACAATGAGCAGTTCTTC

D gene: -
clone size: few
V gene: TRBV7-9
J gene: TRBJ1-1
CDR3 length: 13
CDR3 protein: CASSPPGFTEAFF
CDR3 DNA: TGTGCCAGCAGCCCCCCAGGGTTCACTGAAGCTTTCTTT

D gene: -
clone size: -
V gene: TRBV4-1
J gene: TRBJ2-5
CDR3 length: 16
CDR3 protein: CASSQLPGRQQETQYF
CDR3 DNA: TGCGCCAGCAGCCAACTCCCCGGTCGGCAGCAAGAGACCCAGTACTTC

D gene: -
clone size: -
V gene: TRBV11-2
J gene: TRBJ2-7
CDR3 length: 15
CDR3 protein: CASSLSVSSSYEQYF
CDR3 DNA: TGTGCCAGCAGCTTAAGCGTGAGTAGCTCCTACGAGCAGTACTTC

D gene: -
clone size: -
V gene: TRBV11-3
J gene: TRBJ2-6
CDR3 length: 16
CDR3 protein: CASSSITGSGANVLTF
CDR3 DNA: TGTGCCAGCAGCTCAATAACCGGGTCTGGGGCCAACGTCCTGACTTTC

D gene: -
clone size: -
V gene: TRBV5-6
J gene: TRBJ2-2
CDR3 length: 14
CDR3 protein: CASSLAQNTGELFF
CDR3 DNA: TGTGCCAGCAGCTTGGCCCAGAACACCGGGGAGCTGTTTTTT

D gene: -
clone size: -
V gene: TRBV6-1
J gene: TRBJ1-2
CDR3 length: 12
CDR3 protein: CASADSNYGYTF
CDR3 DNA: TGTGCCAGTGCAGACAGCAACTATGGCTACACCTTC

D gene: TRBD1
clone size: few
V gene: TRBV11-2
J gene: TRBJ2-7
CDR3 length: 16
CDR3 protein: CASSFVWGQVSNEQYF
CDR3 DNA: TGTGCCAGCAGCTTCGTCTGGGGACAGGTCTCCAACGAGCAGTACTTC

D gene: -
clone size: -
V gene: TRBV27
J gene: TRBJ1-5
CDR3 length: 15
CDR3 protein: CASSLQFVRNQPQHF
CDR3 DNA: TGTGCCAGCAGTTTACAGTTCGTCAGGAATCAGCCCCAGCATTTT

D gene: -
clone size: -
V gene: TRBV11-2
J gene: TRBJ1-2
CDR3 length: 14
CDR3 protein: CASSVRGPARGYTF
CDR3 DNA: TGTGCCAGCAGCGTCCGGGGTCCTGCCCGTGGCTACACCTTC

D gene: -
clone size: once
V gene: TRBV7-3
J gene: TRBJ2-3
CDR3 length: 17
CDR3 protein: CASSLNPPGRERDTQYF
CDR3 DNA: TGTGCCAGCAGCTTAAACCCCCCTGGTCGGGAGAGAGATACGCAGTATTTT

D gene: -
clone size: few
V gene: TRBV7-9
J gene: TRBJ1-5
CDR3 length: 13
CDR3 protein: CASSTAAGQPQHF
CDR3 DNA: TGTGCCAGCAGCACAGCGGCGGGTCAGCCCCAGCATTTT

D gene: -
clone size: -
V gene: TRBV19
J gene: TRBJ1-1
CDR3 length: 15
CDR3 protein: CASSLLGAQRTEAFF
CDR3 DNA: TGTGCCAGTAGTCTCTTGGGGGCCCAACGCACTGAAGCTTTCTTT

D gene: -
clone size: -
V gene: TRBV28
J gene: TRBJ1-1
CDR3 length: 16
CDR3 protein: CASSLDVGTINTEAFF
CDR3 DNA: TGTGCCAGCAGTTTGGATGTCGGGACAATTAACACTGAAGCTTTCTTT

D gene: -
clone size: -
V gene: TRBV10-3
J gene: TRBJ2-5
CDR3 length: 15
CDR3 protein: CAISEAAFLGQTQYF
CDR3 DNA: TGTGCCATCAGTGAGGCGGCCTTCCTTGGGCAGACCCAGTACTTC

D gene: TRBD1
clone size: -
V gene: TRBV27
J gene: TRBJ1-1
CDR3 length: 13
CDR3 protein: CASIGAGGTEAFF
CDR3 DNA: TGTGCCAGCATCGGGGCAGGGGGAACTGAAGCTTTCTTT

D gene: TRBD1
clone size: -
V gene: TRBV5-6
J gene: TRBJ1-2
CDR3 length: 12
CDR3 protein: CASSSRGYGYTF
CDR3 DNA: TGTGCCAGCAGTTCCAGGGGGTATGGCTACACCTTC

D gene: TRBD1
clone size: -
V gene: TRBV10-3
J gene: TRBJ2-3
CDR3 length: 15
CDR3 protein: CAIRKGQEHTDTQYF
CDR3 DNA: TGTGCCATCAGGAAGGGACAGGAACACACAGATACGCAGTATTTT

D gene: TRBD2
clone size: -
V gene: TRBV9
J gene: TRBJ2-7
CDR3 length: 16
CDR3 protein: CASSVGLAGARDEQYF
CDR3 DNA: TGTGCCAGCAGCGTTGGACTAGCGGGAGCACGGGACGAGCAGTACTTC

D gene: -
clone size: -
V gene: TRBV5-6
J gene: TRBJ2-3
CDR3 length: 15
CDR3 protein: CASSPSPGTTDTQYF
CDR3 DNA: TGTGCCAGCAGCCCGAGCCCAGGGACCACAGATACGCAGTATTTT

D gene: TRBD2
clone size: -
V gene: TRBV7-2
J gene: TRBJ2-3
CDR3 length: 18
CDR3 protein: CASTTLRASGSRTDTQYF
CDR3 DNA: TGTGCCAGCACCACTCTGAGGGCTAGCGGAAGTCGCACAGATACGCAGTATTTT

D gene: -
clone size: -
V gene: TRBV6-5
J gene: TRBJ2-1
CDR3 length: 16
CDR3 protein: CASSYVWGPSYNEQFF
CDR3 DNA: TGTGCCAGCAGCTACGTTTGGGGACCCAGCTACAATGAGCAGTTCTTC

D gene: TRBD2
clone size: -
V gene: TRBV5-8
J gene: TRBJ2-7
CDR3 length: 16
CDR3 protein: CASSSSLPAGNYEQYF
CDR3 DNA: TGTGCCAGCAGCTCATCCCTCCCAGCGGGGAACTACGAGCAGTACTTC